This TCR beta chain emerged from a study of T-cell reconstitution after alpha-beta-depleted transplantation in children. Using unique molecular identifiers, the investigators prepared the TCRbeta library. TCRdb analysed the PCR reads with MiXCR anew, one entry per CDR3 protein. The repertoire holds about 610,000 distinct CDR3 sequences, with over 9.5% as singletons. CDR1 and CDR2 from the germline V gene are SGHNT and YYREEE (reference sequence). The CDR3 runs 13 residues. V was shortened by 0 bases and J by 3 bases, with 6 bases between the two germline ends. This clonotype occurred many times. The receptor was isolated from a human donor who donated a stem cell graft to a child with acute myeloid leukemia. The specimen was PBMCs from the stem cell graft donor, collected from the stem cell graft. V and J are TRBV5-4 and TRBJ1-2, with D possibly being TRBD1 (5 bases). The CDR3 loop is CASSLVRDYGYTF. The CDR3 DNA sequence: TGTGCCAGCAGCTTGGTCAGGGACTATGGCTACACCTTC.